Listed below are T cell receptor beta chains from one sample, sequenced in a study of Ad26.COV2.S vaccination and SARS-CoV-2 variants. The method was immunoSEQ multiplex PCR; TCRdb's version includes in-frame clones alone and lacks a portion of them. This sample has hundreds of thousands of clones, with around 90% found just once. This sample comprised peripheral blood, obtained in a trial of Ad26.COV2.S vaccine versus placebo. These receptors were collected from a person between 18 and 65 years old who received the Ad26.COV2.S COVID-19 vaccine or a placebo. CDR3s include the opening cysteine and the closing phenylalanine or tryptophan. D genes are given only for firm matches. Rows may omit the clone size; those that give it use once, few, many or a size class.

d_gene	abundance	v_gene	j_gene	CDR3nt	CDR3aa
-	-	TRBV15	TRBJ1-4	TGTGCCACCAGCACTGACGGGACTAATGAAAAACTGTTTTTT	CATSTDGTNEKLFF
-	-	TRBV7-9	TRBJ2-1	TGTGCCAGCAGCTTAGTTCTAGCCCTTTACAATGAGCAGTTCTTC	CASSLVLALYNEQFF
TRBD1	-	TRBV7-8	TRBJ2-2	TGTGCCAGCAGCAAGGACAGGGTGAACACCGGGGAGCTGTTTTTT	CASSKDRVNTGELFF
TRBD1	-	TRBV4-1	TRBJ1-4	TGCGCCAGCAGCCAGCCCTCCACAGGGGCTAATGAAAAACTGTTTTTT	CASSQPSTGANEKLFF
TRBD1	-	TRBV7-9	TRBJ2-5	TGTGCCAGCAGCTTTCAGGGGGCTTATGAGACCCAGTACTTC	CASSFQGAYETQYF
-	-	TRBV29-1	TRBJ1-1	TGCAGCGGCCGGTGGGGTAGTGGCACTGAAGCTTTCTTT	CSGRWGSGTEAFF
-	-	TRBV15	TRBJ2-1	TGTGCCACCAGCAGAGGTAAGGAGAACTACAATGAGCAGTTCTTC	CATSRGKENYNEQFF
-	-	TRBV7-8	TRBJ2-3	TGTGCCAGCGTCTCCTCGGGGGGCAGCACAGATACGCAGTATTTT	CASVSSGGSTDTQYF
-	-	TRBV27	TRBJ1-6	TGTGCCAGCAGACCTAACTCAGGAGGCTCCTATAATTCACCCCTCCACTTT	CASRPNSGGSYNSPLHF
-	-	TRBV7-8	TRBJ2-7	TGTGCCAGCAGCTATCCGGACAGTGGTGAGCAGTACTTC	CASSYPDSGEQYF
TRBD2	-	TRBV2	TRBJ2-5	TGTGCCAGCCAACCTTCGGGGGGGTGGGAGACCCAGTACTTC	CASQPSGGWETQYF
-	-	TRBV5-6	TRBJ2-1	TGTGCCAGCAGCTTGCCAGTACAGTCTTACAATGAGCAGTTCTTC	CASSLPVQSYNEQFF
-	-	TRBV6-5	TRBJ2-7	TGTGCCAGCAGTCCAACGTATGGGTCCTACGAGCAGTACTTC	CASSPTYGSYEQYF
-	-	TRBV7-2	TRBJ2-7	TGTGCCAGCAGCTTAGTGGACACATACGAGCAGTACTTC	CASSLVDTYEQYF
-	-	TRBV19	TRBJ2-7	TGTGCCAGTAGTATAGGCAGCGGAGACGAGCAGTACTTC	CASSIGSGDEQYF
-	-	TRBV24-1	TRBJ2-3	TGTGCCACCAGTGATTTGAGGGGTGCAGATACGCAGTATTTT	CATSDLRGADTQYF
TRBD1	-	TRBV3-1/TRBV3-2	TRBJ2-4	TGTGCCAGCAGCCATGGTTCCGGGACAGGGGTGGCCAAAAACATTCAGTACTTC	CASSHGSGTGVAKNIQYF
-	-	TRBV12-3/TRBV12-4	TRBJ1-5	TGTGCCAGCAGTTCGGGGGGGAATCAGCCCCAGCATTTT	CASSSGGNQPQHF
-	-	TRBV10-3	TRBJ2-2	TGTGCCATCAGCCAAGGCACCGGGGAGCTGTTTTTT	CAISQGTGELFF
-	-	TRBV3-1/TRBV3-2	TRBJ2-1	TGTGCCAGCAGCCAAGAGTACAATGAGCAGTTCTTC	CASSQEYNEQFF
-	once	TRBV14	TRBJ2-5	TGTGCCAGCAGCCAAGAACTGGCTAGGAAAGAGACCCAGTACTTC	CASSQELARKETQYF
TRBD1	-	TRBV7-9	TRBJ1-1	TGTGCCAGCAGCTTAGCGGGACGGGACAGGGCACCAGCTTTCTTT	CASSLAGRDRAPAFF
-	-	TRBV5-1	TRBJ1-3	TGCGCCAGCAGCGAATTCGGGACCCTAGGAAACACCATATATTTT	CASSEFGTLGNTIYF
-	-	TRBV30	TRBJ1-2	TGTGCCTGGAGTACCCAGGGGAACTATGGCTACACCTTC	CAWSTQGNYGYTF
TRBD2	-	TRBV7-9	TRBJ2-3	TGTGCCAGCAGCTTGGGCGGGACTAGCGGGACAGATACGCAGTATTTT	CASSLGGTSGTDTQYF
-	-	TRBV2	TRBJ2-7	TGTGCCAGCAGTGAAGCGCTTGGGGGTCTGGATCTCGAGCAGTACTTC	CASSEALGGLDLEQYF
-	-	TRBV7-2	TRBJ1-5	TGTGCCAGCAGCCCCGGGGGGGCCCACAATCAGCCCCAGCATTTT	CASSPGGAHNQPQHF
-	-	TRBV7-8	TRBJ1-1	TGTGCCAGCAGCTCCGTAGGGAGTAGCACTGAAGCTTTCTTT	CASSSVGSSTEAFF
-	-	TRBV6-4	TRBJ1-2	TGTGCCAGCAGTGACGATGGCTATGGCTACACCTTC	CASSDDGYGYTF
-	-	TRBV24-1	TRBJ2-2	TGTGCCGTCGTTGAAGCGGAAACTACCGGGGAGCTGTTTTTT	CAVVEAETTGELFF
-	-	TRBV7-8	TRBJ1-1	TGTGCCAGCAGCTTCCGAGACAGCCCATTCAACACTGAAGCTTTCTTT	CASSFRDSPFNTEAFF
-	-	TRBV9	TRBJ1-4	TGTGCCAGCAGCGTAGGGGACACCGCAACTAATGAAAAACTGTTTTTT	CASSVGDTATNEKLFF
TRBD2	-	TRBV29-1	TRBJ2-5	TGCAGCGCCGTTTTAGCGGGAGGGAAAGAGACCCAGTACTTC	CSAVLAGGKETQYF
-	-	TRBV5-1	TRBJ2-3	TGCGCCAGCAGCTTGACCCCGACAACGGATACGCAGTATTTT	CASSLTPTTDTQYF
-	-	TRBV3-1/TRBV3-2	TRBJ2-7	TGTGCCAGCAGCCACCTTAGCGGCTCCTACGAGCAGTACTTC	CASSHLSGSYEQYF
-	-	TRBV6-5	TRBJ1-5	TGTGCCAGCAGTCGCCGGGACGAACTTTTGGAGCCCCAGCATTTT	CASSRRDELLEPQHF
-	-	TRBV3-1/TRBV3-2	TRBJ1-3	TGTGCCAGCAGCCAAGATCGGAGGCCTAGCTCTGGAAACACCATATATTTT	CASSQDRRPSSGNTIYF
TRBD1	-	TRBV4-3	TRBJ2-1	TGCGCCAGCAGCCCACGCAGGGGGAATGAGCAGTTCTTC	CASSPRRGNEQFF
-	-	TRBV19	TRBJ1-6	TGTGCCAGTAGTATTCCGGGATTTTCACCCCTCCACTTT	CASSIPGFSPLHF
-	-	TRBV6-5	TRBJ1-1	TGTGCCAGCAGTTACCCCGAGGGAACTGAAGCTTTCTTT	CASSYPEGTEAFF
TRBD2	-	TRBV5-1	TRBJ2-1	TGCGCCAGCAGCTTCACTAGCGGGAGGGCCGGGGGCAATGAGCAGTTCTTC	CASSFTSGRAGGNEQFF
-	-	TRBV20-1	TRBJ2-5	TGCAGTGCTAGTCTGCTAGTCCAAGAGACCCAGTACTTC	CSASLLVQETQYF
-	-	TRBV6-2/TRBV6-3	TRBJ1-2	TGTGCCAGCAGTTACGGCAGGCCTGGCTACACCTTC	CASSYGRPGYTF